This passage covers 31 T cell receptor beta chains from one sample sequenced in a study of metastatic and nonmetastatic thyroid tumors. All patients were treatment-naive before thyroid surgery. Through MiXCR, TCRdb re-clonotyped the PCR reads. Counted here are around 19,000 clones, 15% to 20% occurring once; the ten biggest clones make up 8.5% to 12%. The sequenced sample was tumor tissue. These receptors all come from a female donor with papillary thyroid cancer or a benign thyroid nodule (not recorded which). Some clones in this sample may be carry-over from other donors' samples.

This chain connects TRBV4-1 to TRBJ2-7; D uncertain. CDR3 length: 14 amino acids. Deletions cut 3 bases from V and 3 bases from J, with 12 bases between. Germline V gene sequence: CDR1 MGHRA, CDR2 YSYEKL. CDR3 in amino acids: CASSHIEPLYEQYF. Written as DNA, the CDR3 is TGCGCCAGCAGCCACATAGAACCCCTCTACGAGCAGTACTTC.

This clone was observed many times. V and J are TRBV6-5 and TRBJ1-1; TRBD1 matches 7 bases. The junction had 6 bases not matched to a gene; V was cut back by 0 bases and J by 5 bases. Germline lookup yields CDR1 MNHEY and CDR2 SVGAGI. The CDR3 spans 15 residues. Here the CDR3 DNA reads TGTGCCAGCAGTTACTCGAAACAGGGGACGACTGAAGCTTTCTTT. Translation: CASSYSKQGTTEAFF.

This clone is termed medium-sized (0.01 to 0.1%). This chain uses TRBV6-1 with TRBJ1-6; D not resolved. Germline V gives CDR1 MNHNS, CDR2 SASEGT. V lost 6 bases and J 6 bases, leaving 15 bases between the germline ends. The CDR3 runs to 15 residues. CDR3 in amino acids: CASSPVAEVNSPLHF. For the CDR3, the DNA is TGTGCCAGCAGCCCCGTGGCCGAGGTTAATTCACCCCTCCACTTT.

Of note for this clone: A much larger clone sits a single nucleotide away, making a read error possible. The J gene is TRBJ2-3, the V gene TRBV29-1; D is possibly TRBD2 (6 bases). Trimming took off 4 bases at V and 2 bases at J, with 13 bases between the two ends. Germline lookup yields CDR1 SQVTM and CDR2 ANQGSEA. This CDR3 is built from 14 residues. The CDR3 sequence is CSVVWGVVTDTQYF. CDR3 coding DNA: TGCAGCGTTGTATGGGGGGTAGTCACAGATACGCAGTATTTT.

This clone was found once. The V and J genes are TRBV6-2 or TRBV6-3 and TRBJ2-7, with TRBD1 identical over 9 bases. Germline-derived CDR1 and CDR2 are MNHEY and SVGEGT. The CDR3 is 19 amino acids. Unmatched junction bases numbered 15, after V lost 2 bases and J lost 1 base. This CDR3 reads CASSYGYRGHRYGSYEQYF. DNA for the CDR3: TGTGCCAGCAGTTACGGGTACAGGGGGCATAGATATGGGTCCTACGAGCAGTACTTC.

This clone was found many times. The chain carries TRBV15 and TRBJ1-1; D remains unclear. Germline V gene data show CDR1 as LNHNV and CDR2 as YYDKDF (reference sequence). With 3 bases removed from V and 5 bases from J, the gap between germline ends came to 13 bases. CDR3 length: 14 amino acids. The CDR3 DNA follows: TGTGCCACCAGCAGCCGGCGTTCGTTGACTGAAGCTTTCTTT. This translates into CATSSRRSLTEAFF.

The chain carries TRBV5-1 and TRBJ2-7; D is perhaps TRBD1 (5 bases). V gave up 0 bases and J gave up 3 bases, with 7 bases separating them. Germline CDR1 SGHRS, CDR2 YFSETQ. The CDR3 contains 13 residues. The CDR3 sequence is CASSLEGIYEQYF. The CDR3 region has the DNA TGCGCCAGCAGCTTGGAGGGGATCTACGAGCAGTACTTC. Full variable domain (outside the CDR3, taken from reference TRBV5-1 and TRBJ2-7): KAGVTQTPRYLIKTRGQQVTLSCSPISGHRSVSWYQQTPGQGLQFLFEYFSETQRNKGNFPGRFSGRQFSNSRSEMNVSTLELGDSALYLCASSLEGIYEQYFGPGTRLTVT.

The CDR3 bases are TGCAGTGCTAGAGACCCGGGAAAGGGGGTCCAAGAGCAGTACTTC. Its protein is CSARDPGKGVQEQYF. The chain combines TRBV20-1 with TRBJ2-7; possibly TRBD1 for D (6 bases). The CDR3 sequence is 15 residues long. Germline V CDR1 and CDR2: DFQATT, SNEGSKA (reference sequence). Trimming pared 0 bases from V and 7 bases from J, leaving 19 bases between.

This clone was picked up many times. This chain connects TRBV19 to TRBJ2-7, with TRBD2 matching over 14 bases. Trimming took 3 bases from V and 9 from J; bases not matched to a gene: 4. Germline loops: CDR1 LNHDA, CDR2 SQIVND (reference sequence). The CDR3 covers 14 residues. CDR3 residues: CASSIPGTSGGQYF. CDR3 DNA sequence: TGTGCCAGTAGTATTCCGGGGACTAGCGGGGGGCAGTACTTC.

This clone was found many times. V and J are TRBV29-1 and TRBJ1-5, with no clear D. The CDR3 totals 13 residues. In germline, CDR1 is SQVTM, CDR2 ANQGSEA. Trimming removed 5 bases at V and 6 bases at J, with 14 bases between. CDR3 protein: CSVSSGNGQPQHF. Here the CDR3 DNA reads TGCAGCGTTAGTTCTGGGAATGGTCAGCCCCAGCATTTT. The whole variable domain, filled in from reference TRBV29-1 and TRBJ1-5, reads SAVISQKPSRDICQRGTSLTIQCQVDSQVTMMFWYRQQPGQSLTLIATANQGSEATYESGFVIDKFPISRPNLTFSTLTVSNMSPEDSSIYLCSVSSGNGQPQHFGDGTRLSIL.

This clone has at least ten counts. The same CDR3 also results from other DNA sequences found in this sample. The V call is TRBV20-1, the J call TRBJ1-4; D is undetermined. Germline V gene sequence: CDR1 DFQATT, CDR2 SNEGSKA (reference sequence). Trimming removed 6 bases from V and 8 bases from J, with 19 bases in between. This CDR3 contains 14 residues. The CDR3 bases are TGCAGTGCCCCAGACCCTATGCTAGGCGAAAAACTGTTTTTT. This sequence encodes CSAPDPMLGEKLFF.

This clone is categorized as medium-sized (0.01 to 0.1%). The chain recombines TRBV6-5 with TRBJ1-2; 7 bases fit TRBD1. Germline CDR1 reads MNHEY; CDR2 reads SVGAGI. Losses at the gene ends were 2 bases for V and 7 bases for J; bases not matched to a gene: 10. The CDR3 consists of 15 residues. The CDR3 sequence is CASSYLKEGAGGYTF. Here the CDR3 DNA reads TGTGCCAGCAGTTACCTTAAAGAGGGGGCAGGTGGCTACACCTTC.

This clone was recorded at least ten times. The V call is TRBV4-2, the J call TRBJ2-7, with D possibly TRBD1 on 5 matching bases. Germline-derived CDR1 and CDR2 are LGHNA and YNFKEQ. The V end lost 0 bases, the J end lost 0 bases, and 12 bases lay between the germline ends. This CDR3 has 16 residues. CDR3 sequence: CASSQDPTVPSYEQYF. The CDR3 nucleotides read TGTGCCAGCAGCCAAGACCCGACAGTTCCCTCCTACGAGCAGTACTTC.

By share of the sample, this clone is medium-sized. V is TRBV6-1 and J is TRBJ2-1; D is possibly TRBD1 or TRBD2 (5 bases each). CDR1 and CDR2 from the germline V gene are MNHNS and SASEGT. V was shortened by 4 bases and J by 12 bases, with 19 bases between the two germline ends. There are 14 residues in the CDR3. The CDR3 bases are TGTGCCAGCAGTGGAGGGACCAGCAGCGGAAGGCAGTTCTTC. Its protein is CASSGGTSSGRQFF.

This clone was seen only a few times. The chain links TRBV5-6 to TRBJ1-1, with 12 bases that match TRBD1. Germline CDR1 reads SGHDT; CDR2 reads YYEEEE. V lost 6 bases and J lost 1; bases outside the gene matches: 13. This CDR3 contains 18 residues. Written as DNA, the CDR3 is TGTGCCAGCACCACAGCCGGGACAGGGGGCATTTGGAACACTGAAGCTTTCTTT. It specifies CASTTAGTGGIWNTEAFF.

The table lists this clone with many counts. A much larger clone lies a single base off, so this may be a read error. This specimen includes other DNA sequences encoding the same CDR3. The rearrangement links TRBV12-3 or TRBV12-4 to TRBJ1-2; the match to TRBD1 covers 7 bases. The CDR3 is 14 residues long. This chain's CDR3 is CASSGTGVNYGYTF. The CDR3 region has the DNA TGCGCCAGCAGCGGAACAGGGGTTAACTATGGCTACACCTTC.

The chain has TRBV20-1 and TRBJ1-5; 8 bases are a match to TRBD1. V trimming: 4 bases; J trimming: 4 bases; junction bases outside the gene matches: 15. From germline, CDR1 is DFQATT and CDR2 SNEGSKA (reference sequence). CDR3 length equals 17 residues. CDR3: CSAIVSGGALGNQPQHF. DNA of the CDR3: TGCAGTGCTATAGTGTCAGGGGGCGCTCTCGGAAATCAGCCCCAGCATTTT.

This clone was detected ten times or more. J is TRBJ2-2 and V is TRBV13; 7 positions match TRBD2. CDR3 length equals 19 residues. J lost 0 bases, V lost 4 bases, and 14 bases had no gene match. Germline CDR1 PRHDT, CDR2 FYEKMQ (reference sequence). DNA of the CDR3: TGTGCCAGCAGCTCCTACACGGAAACTAGCGATACGAACACCGGGGAGCTGTTTTTT. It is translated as CASSSYTETSDTNTGELFF.

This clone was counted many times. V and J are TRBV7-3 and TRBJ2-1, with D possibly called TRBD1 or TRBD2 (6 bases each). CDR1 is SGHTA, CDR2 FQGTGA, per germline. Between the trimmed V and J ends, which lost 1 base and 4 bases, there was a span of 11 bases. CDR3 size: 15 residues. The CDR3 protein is CASSLRGAKYNEQFF. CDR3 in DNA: TGTGCCAGCAGCTTAAGGGGGGCGAAGTACAATGAGCAGTTCTTC.

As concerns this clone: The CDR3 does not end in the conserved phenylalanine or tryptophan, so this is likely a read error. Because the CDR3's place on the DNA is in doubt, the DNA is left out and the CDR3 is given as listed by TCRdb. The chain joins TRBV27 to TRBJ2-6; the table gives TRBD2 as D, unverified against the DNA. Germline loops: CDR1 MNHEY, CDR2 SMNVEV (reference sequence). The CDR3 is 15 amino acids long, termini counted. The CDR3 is CASSLGLSGANVLNL.

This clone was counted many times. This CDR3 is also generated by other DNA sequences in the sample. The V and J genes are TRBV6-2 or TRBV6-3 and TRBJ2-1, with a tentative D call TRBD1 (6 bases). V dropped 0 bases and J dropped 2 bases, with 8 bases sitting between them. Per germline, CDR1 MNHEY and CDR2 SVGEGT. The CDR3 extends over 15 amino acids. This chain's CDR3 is CASSYSQGTYNEQFF. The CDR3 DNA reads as TGTGCCAGCAGTTACTCCCAGGGGACCTACAATGAGCAGTTCTTC.

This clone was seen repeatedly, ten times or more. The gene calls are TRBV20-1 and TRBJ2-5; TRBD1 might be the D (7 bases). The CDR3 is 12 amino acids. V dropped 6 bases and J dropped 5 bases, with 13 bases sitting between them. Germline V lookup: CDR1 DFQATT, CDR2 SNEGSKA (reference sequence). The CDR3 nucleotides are TGCAGTGCCCAACCAGGGGGGGAGACCCAGTACTTC. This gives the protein CSAQPGGETQYF.

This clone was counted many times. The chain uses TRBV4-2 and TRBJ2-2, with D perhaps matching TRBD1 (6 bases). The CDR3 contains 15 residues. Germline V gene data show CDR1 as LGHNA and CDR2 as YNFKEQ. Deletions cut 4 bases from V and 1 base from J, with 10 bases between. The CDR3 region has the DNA TGTGCCAGCAGCCTAGGGGGTCAGAACACCGGGGAGCTGTTTTTT. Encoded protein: CASSLGGQNTGELFF.

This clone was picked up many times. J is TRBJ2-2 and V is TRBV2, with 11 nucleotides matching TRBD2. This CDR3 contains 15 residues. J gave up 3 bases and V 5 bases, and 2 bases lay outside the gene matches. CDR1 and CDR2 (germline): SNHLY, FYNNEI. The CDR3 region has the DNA TGTGCCAGCAGTCTAGCGGGAGGCGACACCGGGGAGCTGTTTTTT. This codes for CASSLAGGDTGELFF.

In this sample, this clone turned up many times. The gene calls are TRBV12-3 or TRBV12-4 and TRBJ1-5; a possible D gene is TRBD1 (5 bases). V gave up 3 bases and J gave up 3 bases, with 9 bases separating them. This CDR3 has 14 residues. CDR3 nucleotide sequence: TGTGCCAGCAGTTTTAGGGGTTTCAATCAGCCCCAGCATTTT. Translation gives CASSFRGFNQPQHF.

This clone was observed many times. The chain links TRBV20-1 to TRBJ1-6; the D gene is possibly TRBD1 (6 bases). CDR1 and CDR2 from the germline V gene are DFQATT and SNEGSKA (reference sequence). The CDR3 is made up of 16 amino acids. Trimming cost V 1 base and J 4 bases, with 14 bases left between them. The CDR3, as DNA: TGCAGTGCTAGAGTGGGGGCAGGCCCTTATAATTCACCCCTCCACTTT. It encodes CSARVGAGPYNSPLHF.

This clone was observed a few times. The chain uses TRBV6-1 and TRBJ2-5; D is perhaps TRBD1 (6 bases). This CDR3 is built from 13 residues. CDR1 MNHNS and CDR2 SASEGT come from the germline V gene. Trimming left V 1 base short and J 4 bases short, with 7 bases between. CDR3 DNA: TGTGCCAGCAGTGAAGGGACAGTAGAGACCCAGTACTTC. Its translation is CASSEGTVETQYF.

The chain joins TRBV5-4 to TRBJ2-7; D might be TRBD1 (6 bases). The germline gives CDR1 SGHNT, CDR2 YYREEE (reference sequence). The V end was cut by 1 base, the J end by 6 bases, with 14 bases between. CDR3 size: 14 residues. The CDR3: CASSLQGLRSEQYF. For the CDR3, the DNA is TGTGCCAGCAGCTTGCAGGGGTTGAGAAGCGAGCAGTACTTC.

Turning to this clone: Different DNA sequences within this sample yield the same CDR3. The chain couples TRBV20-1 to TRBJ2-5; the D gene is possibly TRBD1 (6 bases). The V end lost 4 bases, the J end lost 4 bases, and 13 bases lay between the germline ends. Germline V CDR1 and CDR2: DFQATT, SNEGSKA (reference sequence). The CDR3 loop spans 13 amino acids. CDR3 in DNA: TGCAGTGCTACAAGGACAGTCAGAGAGACCCAGTACTTC. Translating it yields CSATRTVRETQYF.

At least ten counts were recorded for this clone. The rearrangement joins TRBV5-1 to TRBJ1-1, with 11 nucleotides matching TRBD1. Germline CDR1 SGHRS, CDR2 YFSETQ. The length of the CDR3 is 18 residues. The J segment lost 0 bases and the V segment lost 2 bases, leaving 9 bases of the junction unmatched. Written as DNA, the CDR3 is TGCGCCAGCAGCTTTGGGGACAGGGGGGGCCAAATGAACACTGAAGCTTTCTTT. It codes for CASSFGDRGGQMNTEAFF.

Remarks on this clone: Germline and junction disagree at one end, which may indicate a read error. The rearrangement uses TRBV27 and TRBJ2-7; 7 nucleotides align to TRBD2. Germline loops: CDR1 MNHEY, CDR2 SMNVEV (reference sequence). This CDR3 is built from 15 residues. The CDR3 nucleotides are TGTGCTAGCAGTTTATCGGGCAGGGAGGGCTACGAGCAGTGCTTC. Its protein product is CASSLSGREGYEQCF.